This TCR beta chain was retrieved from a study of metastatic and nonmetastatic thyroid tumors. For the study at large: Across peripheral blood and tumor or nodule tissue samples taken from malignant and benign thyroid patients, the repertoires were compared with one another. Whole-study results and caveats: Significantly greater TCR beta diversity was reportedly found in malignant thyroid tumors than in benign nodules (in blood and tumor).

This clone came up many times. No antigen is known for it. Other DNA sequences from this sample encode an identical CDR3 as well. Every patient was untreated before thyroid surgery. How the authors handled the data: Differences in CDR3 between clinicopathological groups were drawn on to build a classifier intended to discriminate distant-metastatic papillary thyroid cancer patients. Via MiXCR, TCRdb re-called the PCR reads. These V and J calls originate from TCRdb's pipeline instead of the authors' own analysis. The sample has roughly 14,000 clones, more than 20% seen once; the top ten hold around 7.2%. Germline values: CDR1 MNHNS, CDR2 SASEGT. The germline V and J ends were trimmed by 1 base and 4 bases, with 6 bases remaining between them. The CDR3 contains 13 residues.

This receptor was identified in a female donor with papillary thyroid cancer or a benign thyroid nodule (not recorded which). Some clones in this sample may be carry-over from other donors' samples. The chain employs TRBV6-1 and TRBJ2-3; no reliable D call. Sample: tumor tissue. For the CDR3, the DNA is TGTGCCAGCAGTGAAGGAGAAGCAGATACGCAGTATTTT. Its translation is CASSEGEADTQYF.